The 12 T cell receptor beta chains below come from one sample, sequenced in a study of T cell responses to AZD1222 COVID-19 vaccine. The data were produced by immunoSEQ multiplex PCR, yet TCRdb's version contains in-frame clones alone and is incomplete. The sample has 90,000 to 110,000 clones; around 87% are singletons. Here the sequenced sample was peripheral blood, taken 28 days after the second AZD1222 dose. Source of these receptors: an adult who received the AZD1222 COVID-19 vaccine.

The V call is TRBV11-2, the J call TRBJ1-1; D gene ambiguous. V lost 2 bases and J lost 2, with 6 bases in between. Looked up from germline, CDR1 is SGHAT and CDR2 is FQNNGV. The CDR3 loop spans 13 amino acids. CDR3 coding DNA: TGTGCCAGCAGCTTAAAAAGAAACACTGAAGCTTTCTTT. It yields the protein CASSLKRNTEAFF.

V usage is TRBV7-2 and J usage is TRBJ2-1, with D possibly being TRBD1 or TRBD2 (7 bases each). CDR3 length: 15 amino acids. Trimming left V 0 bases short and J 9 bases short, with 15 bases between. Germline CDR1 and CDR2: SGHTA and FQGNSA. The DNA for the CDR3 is TGTGCCAGCAGCTTAGCCAGGGGGGGGCACGGTGAGCAGTTCTTC. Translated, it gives CASSLARGGHGEQFF.

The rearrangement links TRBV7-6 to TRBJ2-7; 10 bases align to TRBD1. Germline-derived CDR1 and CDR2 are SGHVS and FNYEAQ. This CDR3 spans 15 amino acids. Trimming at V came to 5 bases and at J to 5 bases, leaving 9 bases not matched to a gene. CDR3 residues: CASSPIPGQGNEQYF. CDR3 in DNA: TGTGCCAGCAGCCCAATCCCGGGACAGGGGAACGAGCAGTACTTC.

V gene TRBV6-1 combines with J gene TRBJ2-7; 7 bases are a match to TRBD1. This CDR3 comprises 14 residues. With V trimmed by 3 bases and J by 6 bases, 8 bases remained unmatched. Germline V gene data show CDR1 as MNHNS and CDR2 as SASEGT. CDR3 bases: TGTGCCAGCAGTGACGGGGTTTACAGGGGCGAGCAGTACTTC. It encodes CASSDGVYRGEQYF.

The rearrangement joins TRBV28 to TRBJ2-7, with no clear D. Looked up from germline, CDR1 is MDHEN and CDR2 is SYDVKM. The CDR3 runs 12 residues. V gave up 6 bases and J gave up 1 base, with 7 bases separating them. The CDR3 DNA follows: TGTGCCAGCAGCCTCTATTCCTACGAGCAGTACTTC. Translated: CASSLYSYEQYF.

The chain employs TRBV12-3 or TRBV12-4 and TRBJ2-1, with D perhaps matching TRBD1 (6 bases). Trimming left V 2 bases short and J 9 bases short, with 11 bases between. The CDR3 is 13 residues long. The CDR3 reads CASSLRQEIEQFF. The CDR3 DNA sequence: TGTGCCAGCAGTTTAAGACAGGAGATTGAGCAGTTCTTC.

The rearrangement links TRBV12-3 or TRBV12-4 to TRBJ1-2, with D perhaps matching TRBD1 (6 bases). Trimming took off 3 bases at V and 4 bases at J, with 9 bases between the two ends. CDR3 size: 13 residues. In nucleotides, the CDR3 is TGTGCCAGCAGTTTGGGGGGCGCCTATGGCTACACCTTC. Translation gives CASSLGGAYGYTF.

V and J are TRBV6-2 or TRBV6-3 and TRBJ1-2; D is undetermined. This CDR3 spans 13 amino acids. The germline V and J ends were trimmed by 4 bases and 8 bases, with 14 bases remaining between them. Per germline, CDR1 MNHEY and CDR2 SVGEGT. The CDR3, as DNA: TGTGCCAGCAGTTTTCGGGGATCCGGCGGCTACACCTTC. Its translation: CASSFRGSGGYTF.

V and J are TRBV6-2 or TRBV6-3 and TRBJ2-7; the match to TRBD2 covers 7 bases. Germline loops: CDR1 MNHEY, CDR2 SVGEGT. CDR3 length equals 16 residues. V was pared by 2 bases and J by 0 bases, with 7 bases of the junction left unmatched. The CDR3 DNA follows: TGTGCCAGCAGTTACGCGGGAGAAGATTTCTCCTACGAGCAGTACTTC. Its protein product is CASSYAGEDFSYEQYF.

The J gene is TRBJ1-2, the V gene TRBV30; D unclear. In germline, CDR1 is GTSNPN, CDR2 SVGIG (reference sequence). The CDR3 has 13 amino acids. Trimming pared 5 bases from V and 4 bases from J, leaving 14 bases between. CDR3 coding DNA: TGTGCCTGGGTGGACGGAGGCGCCTATGGCTACACCTTC. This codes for CAWVDGGAYGYTF.

The CDR3 reads CASSFGTSPQHF. CDR3 nucleotides: TGTGCCAGCAGTTTCGGGACGTCGCCCCAGCATTTT. The chain recombines TRBV12-3 or TRBV12-4 with TRBJ1-5; TRBD1 might be the D (5 bases). Trimming removed 3 bases at V and 9 bases at J, with 9 bases between. The CDR3 has 12 residues.

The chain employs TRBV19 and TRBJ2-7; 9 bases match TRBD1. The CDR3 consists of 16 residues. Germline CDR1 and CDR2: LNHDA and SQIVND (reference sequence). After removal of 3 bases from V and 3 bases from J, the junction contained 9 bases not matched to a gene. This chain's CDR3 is CASSMGGQGTGYEQYF. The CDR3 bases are TGTGCCAGTAGTATGGGGGGACAGGGAACGGGCTACGAGCAGTACTTC.